The clone carrying this TCR beta chain was seen a few times. Its target is unknown. These data come from a study of blood T cells in healthy people across ages. Primers used in a second PCR of roughly 6 to 11 cycles were a sample-barcoded 5' primer and a J-beta primer mix. Each CDR3 protein gets one entry after TCRdb re-called the 5' RACE reads with MiXCR. The table lists hundreds of thousands of distinct CDR3 sequences, around two fifths of them singletons. The V gene end was trimmed by 1 base and the J gene end by 2 bases; junction bases not matched to a gene: 3. CDR1 and CDR2 from the germline V gene are SGHTA and FQGNSA. The CDR3 runs 16 residues. Findings and caveats of the study: Because sorting was not performed, PBMCs prevented conclusive naive versus antigen-experienced comparison.

Source material: blood. The chain couples TRBV7-2 to TRBJ2-2, with 8 bases fitting TRBD2. The sequence was obtained from a man at least 80 years old in good health. CDR3 sequence reads: CASSLVSGANTGELFF. The CDR3, as DNA: TGTGCCAGCAGCTTAGTTAGCGGGGCCAACACCGGGGAGCTGTTTTTT.